This passage covers 2 T cell receptor beta chains from one sample sequenced in a study of cytomegalovirus exposure and HLA in healthy donors. A multiplex PCR was run with 60 Vbeta primers and 13 Jbeta primers. Only in-frame clones appear in the TCRdb table, and some are missing; sequencing was by immunoSEQ multiplex PCR. Of approximately 200,000 clones listed, around 85% are singletons. Sample: PBMCs. These receptors were obtained from a woman in her fifties or sixties in good health and CMV-seronegative.

The chain employs TRBV28 and TRBJ1-4; possible D gene TRBD1, 6 bases. The V end lost 6 bases, the J end lost 8 bases, and 19 bases lay between the germline ends. CDR1 is MDHEN and CDR2 is SYDVKM in the germline V gene. The CDR3 runs 15 residues. As DNA, the CDR3 is TGTGCCAGCAGGGGAGGGACAAACCAGGGAGAAAAACTGTTTTTT. This sequence encodes CASRGGTNQGEKLFF.

Here the CDR3 reads CATGYRMTANTEAFF. Here the CDR3 DNA reads TGTGCCACGGGTTACCGAATGACAGCGAACACTGAAGCTTTCTTT. This chain connects TRBV28 to TRBJ1-1, with D possibly being TRBD1 (5 bases). The CDR3 covers 15 residues. The germline gives CDR1 MDHEN, CDR2 SYDVKM. V dropped 10 bases and J dropped 1 base, with 19 bases sitting between them.